This TCR beta chain was sequenced for a study of graft-versus-host responses after intestinal transplantation. Study-wide context: Multivisceral, liver-intestinal, or isolated intestinal grafts were transplanted into recipients. Recipients uniformly received anti-thymocyte globulin induction, followed by tacrolimus and steroids for roughly three years. Study-wide points: Allografts of one patient group, those with graft-donor T cell macrochimerism, had high graft-versus-host to host-versus-graft clonal ratios. Analysis identified GvH clones in recipient marrow, with some appearing first in ileum or blood.

With respect to this clone: The antigen remains unidentified.

CDR1 SGHNT and CDR2 YYREEE come from the germline V gene (reference sequence). Deletions cut 1 base from V and 2 bases from J, with 12 bases between. The CDR3 contains 15 residues. Measured with immunoSEQ multiplex PCR; TCRdb has only the in-frame clones, and not every one. The sample includes approximately 90,000 clones, 88% of them seen just once. The source was unstimulated CD4+ T cells sorted from spleen or lymph node cells, collected before transplant. This sequence joins TRBV5-4 and TRBJ1-2; D remains ambiguous. The sequence was collected from a human donor who was the organ donor for an intestinal transplant. The DNA for the CDR3 is TGTGCCAGCAGCTTGATTCGGGAATCCAACTATGGCTACACCTTC. Protein product: CASSLIRESNYGYTF.